The rows below give T cell receptor beta chains drawn from one sample of a study of T cell responses to AZD1222 COVID-19 vaccine. Libraries were prepared by immunoSEQ multiplex PCR; TCRdb keeps only in-frame clonotypes and omits some of them. The sample lists 83,000 or so clones, roughly 86% occurring once. The specimen was peripheral blood, collected 28 days after the second AZD1222 dose. The source is an adult who received the AZD1222 COVID-19 vaccine. Each CDR3 is given without its conserved first and last residue. A D gene is named only where the DNA matches it firmly.

>-|TRBJ2-5|TRBV14
ASRRRRGETQY
>-|TRBJ1-1|TRBV7-2
ASSRGQVVNTEAF
>-|TRBJ1-5|TRBV6-5
ASRPGTYQPQH
>-|TRBJ2-1|TRBV18
ASSPQRSSYNEQF
>TRBD1|TRBJ2-1|TRBV14
ASSPRDRPYIEQF
>TRBD1|TRBJ1-2|TRBV7-9
ASSRQGVGYGYT
>-|TRBJ1-2|TRBV30
AWSVQGANYGYT
>TRBD1|TRBJ1-5|TRBV19
ATRQGAQPQH
>-|TRBJ1-1|TRBV30
AWRTRGAGTTEAF
>-|TRBJ1-2|TRBV5-1
ASSLDGDNYGYT
>TRBD1|TRBJ1-2|TRBV3-1/TRBV3-2
ASSQQQGGNYGYT
>-|TRBJ2-7|TRBV18
ASSPQSGPWNEQY
>TRBD1|TRBJ2-7|TRBV19
ASSGTDLSYEQY
>-|TRBJ2-2|TRBV7-8
ASSLAGSTGELF
>TRBD1|TRBJ1-2|TRBV29-1
SVLRDRAYYGYT
>TRBD2|TRBJ2-1|TRBV7-9
ASSFDTRTSGGAQF
>-|TRBJ2-1|TRBV28
ASSFKAPNEQF
>-|TRBJ2-6|TRBV6-1
ASSDVGSGANVLT
>-|TRBJ2-1|TRBV18
ASSPGLPEMSEQF
>-|TRBJ1-1|TRBV30
AWRGRGGGTEAF
>-|TRBJ2-3|TRBV11-2
ASSLETDTQY
>TRBD2|TRBJ2-1|TRBV25-1
ASSDGTSGRSYNEQF
>-|TRBJ1-2|TRBV6-5
ASRFHRDVASGYT
>TRBD1|TRBJ1-2|TRBV5-1
ASSWTTGGASGYT
>-|TRBJ1-1|TRBV5-8
ASSSGQYRIEAF
>TRBD1|TRBJ2-1|TRBV5-6
ASRRAGGSYNEQF
>TRBD1|TRBJ1-1|TRBV11-2
ASSQTGGTEAF
>-|TRBJ1-6|TRBV7-2
ASSRNRESSYNSPLH
>-|TRBJ1-1|TRBV7-2
ASSSYRGEAF
>-|TRBJ2-2|TRBV5-1
ASSPSDGELF
>-|TRBJ2-2|TRBV6-4
ASSDSTDTGELF
>-|TRBJ2-5|TRBV4-1
ASSQDIGSTGETQY
>-|TRBJ2-1|TRBV4-1
ASSQGAANYNEQF
>-|TRBJ1-1|TRBV11-2
ASSFGIGDLTEAF
>TRBD2|TRBJ2-1|TRBV15
ATSRPIAGGYNEQF
>TRBD1|TRBJ1-5|TRBV12-3/TRBV12-4
ASSLGTAGPQH
>TRBD2|TRBJ2-7|TRBV6-2/TRBV6-3
ASSASGSSYEQY
>TRBD1|TRBJ1-5|TRBV15
ATSTSGGIQPQH
>TRBD2|TRBJ2-7|TRBV2
ASSGTSREQY
>TRBD2|TRBJ2-3|TRBV4-2
ASSLRGASTDTQY
>-|TRBJ2-5|TRBV11-2
ASSLVALSNIFQETQY
>TRBD2|TRBJ2-5|TRBV5-5
ASSLELAGGPETQY
>-|TRBJ1-2|TRBV6-5
ASSYSTDYGYT
>-|TRBJ2-1|TRBV7-9
ASSSVAGRSYNEQF